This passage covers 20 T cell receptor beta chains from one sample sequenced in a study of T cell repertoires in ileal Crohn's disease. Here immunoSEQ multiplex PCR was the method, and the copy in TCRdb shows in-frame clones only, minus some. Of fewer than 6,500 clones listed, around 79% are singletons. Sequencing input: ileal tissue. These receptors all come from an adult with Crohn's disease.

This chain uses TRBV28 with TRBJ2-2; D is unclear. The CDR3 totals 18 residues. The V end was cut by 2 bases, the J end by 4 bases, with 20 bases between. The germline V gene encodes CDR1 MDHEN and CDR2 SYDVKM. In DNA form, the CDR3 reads TGTGCCAGCAGTTTAACGTTACACACCGATATCTCCACCGGGGAGCTGTTTTTT. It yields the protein CASSLTLHTDISTGELFF.

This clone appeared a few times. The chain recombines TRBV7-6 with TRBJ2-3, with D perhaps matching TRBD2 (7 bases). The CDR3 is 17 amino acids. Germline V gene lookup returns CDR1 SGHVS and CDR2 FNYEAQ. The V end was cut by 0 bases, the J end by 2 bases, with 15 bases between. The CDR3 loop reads CASSLAGAGVPTDTQYF. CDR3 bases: TGTGCCAGCAGCTTAGCGGGGGCGGGAGTACCCACAGATACGCAGTATTTT.

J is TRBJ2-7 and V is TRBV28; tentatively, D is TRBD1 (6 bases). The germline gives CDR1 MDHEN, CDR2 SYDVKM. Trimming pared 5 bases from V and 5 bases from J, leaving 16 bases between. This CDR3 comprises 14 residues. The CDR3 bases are TGTGCCAGCAGTCACTCCGGGACACTAGACGAGCAGTACTTC. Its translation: CASSHSGTLDEQYF.

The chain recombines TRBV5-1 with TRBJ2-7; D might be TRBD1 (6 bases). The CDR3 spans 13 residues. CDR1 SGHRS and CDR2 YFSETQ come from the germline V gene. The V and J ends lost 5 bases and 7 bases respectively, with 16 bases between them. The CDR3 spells CASSKGHILEQYF. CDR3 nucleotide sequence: TGCGCCAGCAGTAAGGGACACATATTGGAGCAGTACTTC.

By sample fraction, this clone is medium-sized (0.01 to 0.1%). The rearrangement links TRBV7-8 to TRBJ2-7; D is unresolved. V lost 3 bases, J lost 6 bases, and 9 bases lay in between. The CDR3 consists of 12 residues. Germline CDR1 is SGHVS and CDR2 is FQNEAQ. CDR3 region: CASSLRSSEQYF. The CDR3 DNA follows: TGTGCCAGCAGCTTGAGGAGTTCCGAGCAGTACTTC.

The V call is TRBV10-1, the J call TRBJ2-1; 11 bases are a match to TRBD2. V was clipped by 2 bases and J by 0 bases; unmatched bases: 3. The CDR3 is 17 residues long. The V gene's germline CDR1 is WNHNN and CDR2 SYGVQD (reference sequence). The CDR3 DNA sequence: TGCGCCAGCAGTGAGCTTGGACTAGCGGGCTCCTACAATGAGCAGTTCTTC. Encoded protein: CASSELGLAGSYNEQFF.

CDR3 in amino acids: CAWSVREAEKLFF. The CDR3 bases are TGTGCCTGGAGTGTACGCGAGGCCGAAAAACTGTTTTTT. V and J are TRBV30 and TRBJ1-4; D gene unclear. The CDR3 loop spans 13 amino acids. Germline V gene lookup returns CDR1 GTSNPN and CDR2 SVGIG (reference sequence). V shed 0 bases and J shed 8 bases, with 10 bases lying between them.

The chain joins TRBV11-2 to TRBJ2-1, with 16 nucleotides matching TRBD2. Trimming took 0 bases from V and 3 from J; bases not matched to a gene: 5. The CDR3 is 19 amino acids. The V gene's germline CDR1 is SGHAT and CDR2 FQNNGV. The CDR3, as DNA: TGTGCCAGCAGCTTAGATGGGACTAGCGGGAGGGCCCTCTACAATGAGCAGTTCTTC. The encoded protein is CASSLDGTSGRALYNEQFF.

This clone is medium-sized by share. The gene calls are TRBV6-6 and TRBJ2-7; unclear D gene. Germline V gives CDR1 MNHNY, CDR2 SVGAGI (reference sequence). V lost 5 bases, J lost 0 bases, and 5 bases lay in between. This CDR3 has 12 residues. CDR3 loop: CASSGSSYEQYF. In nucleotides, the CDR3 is TGTGCCAGCAGTGGCAGCTCCTACGAGCAGTACTTC.

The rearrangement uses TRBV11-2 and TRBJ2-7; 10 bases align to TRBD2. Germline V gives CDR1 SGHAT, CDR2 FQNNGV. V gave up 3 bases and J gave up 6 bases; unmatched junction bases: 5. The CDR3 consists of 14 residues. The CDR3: CASSFLAGGGEQYF. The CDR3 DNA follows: TGTGCCAGCAGCTTTTTAGCGGGAGGAGGCGAGCAGTACTTC.

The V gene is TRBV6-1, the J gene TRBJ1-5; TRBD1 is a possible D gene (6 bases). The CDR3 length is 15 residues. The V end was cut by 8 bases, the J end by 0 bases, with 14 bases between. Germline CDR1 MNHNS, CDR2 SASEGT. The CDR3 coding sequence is TGTGCCAGCGTAAGGACAGAGAATAGCAATCAGCCCCAGCATTTT. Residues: CASVRTENSNQPQHF.

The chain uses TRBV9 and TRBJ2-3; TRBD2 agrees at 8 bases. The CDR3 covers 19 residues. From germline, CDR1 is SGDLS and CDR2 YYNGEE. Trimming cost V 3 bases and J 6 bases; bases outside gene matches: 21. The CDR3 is CASSATGELAGPRRDTQYF. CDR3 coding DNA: TGTGCCAGCAGCGCTACGGGGGAGCTAGCGGGCCCGCGGAGGGATACGCAGTATTTT.

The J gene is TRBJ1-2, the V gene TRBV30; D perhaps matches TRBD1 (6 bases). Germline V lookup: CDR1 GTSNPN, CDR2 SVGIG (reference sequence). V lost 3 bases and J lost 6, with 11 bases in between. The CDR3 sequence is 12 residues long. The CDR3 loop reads CAWRHRVDGYTF. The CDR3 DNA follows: TGTGCCTGGAGACACAGGGTAGATGGCTACACCTTC.

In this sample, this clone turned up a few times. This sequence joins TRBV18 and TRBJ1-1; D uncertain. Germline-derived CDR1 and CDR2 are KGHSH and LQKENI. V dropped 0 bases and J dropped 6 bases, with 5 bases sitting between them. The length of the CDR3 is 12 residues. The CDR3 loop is CASSPPFAEAFF. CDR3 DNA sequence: TGTGCCAGCTCACCACCTTTCGCTGAAGCTTTCTTT.

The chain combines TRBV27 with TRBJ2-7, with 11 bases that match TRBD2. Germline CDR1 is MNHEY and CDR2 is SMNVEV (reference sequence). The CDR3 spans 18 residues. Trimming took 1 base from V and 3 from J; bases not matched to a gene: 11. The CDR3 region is CASSLLGLAGGWDYEQYF. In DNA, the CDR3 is TGTGCCAGCAGTTTATTAGGGCTAGCGGGAGGATGGGACTACGAGCAGTACTTC.

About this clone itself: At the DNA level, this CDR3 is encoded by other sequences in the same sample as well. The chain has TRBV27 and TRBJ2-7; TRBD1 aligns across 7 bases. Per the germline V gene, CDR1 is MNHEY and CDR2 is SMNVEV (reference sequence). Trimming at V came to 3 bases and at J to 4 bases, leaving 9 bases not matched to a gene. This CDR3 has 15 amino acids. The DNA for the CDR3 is TGTGCCAGCAGTTTGTCTTCTGGGACAGCTTACGAGCAGTACTTC. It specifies CASSLSSGTAYEQYF.

CDR3 sequence reads: CASSRTGGAGDTQYF. CDR3 DNA: TGTGCCAGCAGCCGGACAGGGGGCGCAGGAGATACGCAGTATTTT. The chain employs TRBV28 and TRBJ2-3; 11 bases match TRBD1. Unmatched junction bases numbered 7, after V lost 6 bases and J lost 5 bases. This CDR3 comprises 15 residues. CDR1 is MDHEN, CDR2 SYDVKM, per germline.

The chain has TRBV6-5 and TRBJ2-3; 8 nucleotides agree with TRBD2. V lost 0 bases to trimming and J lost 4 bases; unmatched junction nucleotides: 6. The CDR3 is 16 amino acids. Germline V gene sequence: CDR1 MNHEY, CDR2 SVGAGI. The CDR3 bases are TGTGCCAGCAGTTACTCGACGGGGGGGGCGTCAGATACGCAGTATTTT. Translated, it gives CASSYSTGGASDTQYF.

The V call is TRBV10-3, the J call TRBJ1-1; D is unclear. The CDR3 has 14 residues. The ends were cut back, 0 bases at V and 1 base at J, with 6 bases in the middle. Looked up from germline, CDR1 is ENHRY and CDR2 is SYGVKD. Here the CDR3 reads CAISESLGNTEAFF. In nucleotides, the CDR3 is TGTGCCATCAGTGAGTCTCTAGGGAACACTGAAGCTTTCTTT.

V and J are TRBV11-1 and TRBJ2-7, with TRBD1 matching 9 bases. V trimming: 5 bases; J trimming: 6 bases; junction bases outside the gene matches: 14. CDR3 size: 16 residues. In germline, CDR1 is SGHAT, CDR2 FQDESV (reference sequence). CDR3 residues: CASSLLQGAFLPEQYF. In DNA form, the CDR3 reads TGTGCCAGCAGCCTACTACAGGGGGCGTTCCTCCCCGAGCAGTACTTC.